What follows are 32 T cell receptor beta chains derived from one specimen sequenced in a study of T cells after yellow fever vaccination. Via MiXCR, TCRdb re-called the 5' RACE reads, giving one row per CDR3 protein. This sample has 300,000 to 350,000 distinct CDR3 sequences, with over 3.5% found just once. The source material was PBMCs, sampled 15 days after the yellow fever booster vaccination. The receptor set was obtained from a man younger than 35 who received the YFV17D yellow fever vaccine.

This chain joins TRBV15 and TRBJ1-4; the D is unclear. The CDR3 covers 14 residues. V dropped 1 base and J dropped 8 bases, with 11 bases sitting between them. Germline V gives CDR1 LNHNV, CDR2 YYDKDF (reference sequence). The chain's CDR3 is CATSRAVLGEKLFF. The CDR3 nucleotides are TGTGCCACCAGCAGAGCGGTTTTAGGAGAAAAACTGTTTTTT.

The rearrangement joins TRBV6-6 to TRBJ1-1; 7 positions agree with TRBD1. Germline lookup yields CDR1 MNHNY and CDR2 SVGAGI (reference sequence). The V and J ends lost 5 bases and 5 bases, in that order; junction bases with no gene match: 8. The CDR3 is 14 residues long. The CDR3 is CASSENRGLTEAFF. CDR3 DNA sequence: TGTGCCAGCAGTGAGAACAGGGGTCTAACTGAAGCTTTCTTT.

The CDR3 DNA reads as TGTGCCAGCAGGCCATTACCGGGACTAGATTTCTCAGATACGCAGTATTTT. It yields the protein CASRPLPGLDFSDTQYF. The gene calls are TRBV6-2 or TRBV6-3 and TRBJ2-3; TRBD2 aligns across 8 bases. This CDR3 contains 17 residues. The junction had 15 bases not matched to a gene; V was cut back by 6 bases and J by 4 bases. The germline V gene has CDR1 MNHEY and CDR2 SVGEGT.

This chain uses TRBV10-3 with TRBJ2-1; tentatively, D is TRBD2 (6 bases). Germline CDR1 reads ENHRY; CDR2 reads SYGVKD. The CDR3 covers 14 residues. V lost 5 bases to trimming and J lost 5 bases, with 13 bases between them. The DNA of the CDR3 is TGTGCCATCAGTAATTGGACTATACACAATGAGCAGTTCTTC. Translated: CAISNWTIHNEQFF.

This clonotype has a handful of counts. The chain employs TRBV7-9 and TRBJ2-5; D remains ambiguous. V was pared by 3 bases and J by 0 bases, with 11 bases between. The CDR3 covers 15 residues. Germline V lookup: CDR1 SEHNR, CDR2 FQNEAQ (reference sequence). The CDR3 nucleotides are TGTGCCAGCAGCTTGGTTGAGAACCACCAAGAGACCCAGTACTTC. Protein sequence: CASSLVENHQETQYF.

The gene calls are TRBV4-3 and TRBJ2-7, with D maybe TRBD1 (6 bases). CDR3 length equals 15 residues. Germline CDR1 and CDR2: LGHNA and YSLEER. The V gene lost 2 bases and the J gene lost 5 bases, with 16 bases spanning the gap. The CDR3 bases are TGCGCCAGCAGCCAAAGGGTGAGGGGGTGGGACGAGCAGTACTTC. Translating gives CASSQRVRGWDEQYF.

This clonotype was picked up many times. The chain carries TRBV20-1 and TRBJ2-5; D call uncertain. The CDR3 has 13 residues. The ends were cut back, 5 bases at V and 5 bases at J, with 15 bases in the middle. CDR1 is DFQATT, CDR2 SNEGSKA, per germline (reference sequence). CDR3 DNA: TGCAGTGCTGTTGGGTCGAGTACGGAGACCCAGTACTTC. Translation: CSAVGSSTETQYF.

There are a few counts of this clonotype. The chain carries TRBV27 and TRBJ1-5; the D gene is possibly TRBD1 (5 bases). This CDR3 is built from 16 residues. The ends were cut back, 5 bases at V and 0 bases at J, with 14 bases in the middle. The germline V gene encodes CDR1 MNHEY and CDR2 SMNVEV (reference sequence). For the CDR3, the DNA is TGTGCCAGCAGTCCCATCGACAGTTATAGCAATCAGCCCCAGCATTTT. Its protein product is CASSPIDSYSNQPQHF.

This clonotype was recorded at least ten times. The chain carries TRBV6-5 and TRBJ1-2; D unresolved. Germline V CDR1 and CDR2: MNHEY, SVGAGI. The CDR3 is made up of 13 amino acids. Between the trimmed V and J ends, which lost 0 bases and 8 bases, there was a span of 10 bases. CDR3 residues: CASSYSKPGGYTF. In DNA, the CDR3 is TGTGCCAGCAGTTACTCGAAACCGGGCGGCTACACCTTC.

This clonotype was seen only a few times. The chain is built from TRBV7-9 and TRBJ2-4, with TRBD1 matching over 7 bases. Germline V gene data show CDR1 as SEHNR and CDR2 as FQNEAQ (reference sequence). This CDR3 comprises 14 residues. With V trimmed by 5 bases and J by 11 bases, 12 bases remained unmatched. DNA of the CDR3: TGTGCCAGCAGCCAAGGACAGGCCCGGGACGTTCAGTACTTC. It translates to CASSQGQARDVQYF.

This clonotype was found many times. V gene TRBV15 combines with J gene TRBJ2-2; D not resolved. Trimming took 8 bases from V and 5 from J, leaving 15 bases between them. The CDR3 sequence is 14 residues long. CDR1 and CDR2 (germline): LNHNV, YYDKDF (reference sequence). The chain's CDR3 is CATPMGENTGELFF. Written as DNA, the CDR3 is TGTGCCACCCCGATGGGCGAAAATACCGGGGAGCTGTTTTTT.

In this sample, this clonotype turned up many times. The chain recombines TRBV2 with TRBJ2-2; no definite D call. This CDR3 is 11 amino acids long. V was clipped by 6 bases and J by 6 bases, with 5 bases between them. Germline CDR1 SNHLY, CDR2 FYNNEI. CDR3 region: CASRGSGELFF. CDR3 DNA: TGTGCCAGCAGGGGTTCCGGGGAGCTGTTTTTT.

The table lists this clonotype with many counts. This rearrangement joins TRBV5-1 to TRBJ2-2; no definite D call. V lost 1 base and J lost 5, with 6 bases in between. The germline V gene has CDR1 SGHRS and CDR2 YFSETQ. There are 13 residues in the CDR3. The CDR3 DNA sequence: TGCGCCAGCAGCTTGATTTTAACCGGGGAGCTGTTTTTT. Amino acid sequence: CASSLILTGELFF. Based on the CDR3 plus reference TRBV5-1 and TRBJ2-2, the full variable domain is KAGVTQTPRYLIKTRGQQVTLSCSPISGHRSVSWYQQTPGQGLQFLFEYFSETQRNKGNFPGRFSGRQFSNSRSEMNVSTLELGDSALYLCASSLILTGELFFGEGSRLTVL.

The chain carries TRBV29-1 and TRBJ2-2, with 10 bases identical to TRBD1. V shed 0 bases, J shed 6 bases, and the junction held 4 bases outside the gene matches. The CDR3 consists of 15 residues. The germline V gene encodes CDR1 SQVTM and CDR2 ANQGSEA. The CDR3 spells CSVEDLGTGAGELFF. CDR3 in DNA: TGCAGCGTTGAAGATCTTGGGACAGGGGCCGGGGAGCTGTTTTTT.

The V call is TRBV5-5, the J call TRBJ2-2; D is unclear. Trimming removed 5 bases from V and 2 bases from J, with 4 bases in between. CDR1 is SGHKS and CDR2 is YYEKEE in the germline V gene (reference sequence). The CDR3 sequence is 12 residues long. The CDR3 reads CASRFNTGELFF. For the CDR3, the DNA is TGTGCCAGCAGGTTCAACACCGGGGAGCTGTTTTTT.

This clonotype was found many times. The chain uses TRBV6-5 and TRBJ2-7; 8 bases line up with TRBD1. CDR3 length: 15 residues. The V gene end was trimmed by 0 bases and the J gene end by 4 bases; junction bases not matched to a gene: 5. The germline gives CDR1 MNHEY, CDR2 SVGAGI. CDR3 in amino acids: CASSYSTGGFYEQYF. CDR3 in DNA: TGTGCCAGCAGTTACTCAACAGGGGGGTTTTACGAGCAGTACTTC.

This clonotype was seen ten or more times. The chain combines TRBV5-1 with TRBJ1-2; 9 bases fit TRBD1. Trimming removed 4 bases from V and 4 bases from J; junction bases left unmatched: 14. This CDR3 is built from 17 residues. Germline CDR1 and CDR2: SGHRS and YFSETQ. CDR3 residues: CASSPGTGRVLGYGYTF. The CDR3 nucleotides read TGCGCCAGCAGCCCCGGGACAGGGAGGGTGCTAGGCTATGGCTACACCTTC.

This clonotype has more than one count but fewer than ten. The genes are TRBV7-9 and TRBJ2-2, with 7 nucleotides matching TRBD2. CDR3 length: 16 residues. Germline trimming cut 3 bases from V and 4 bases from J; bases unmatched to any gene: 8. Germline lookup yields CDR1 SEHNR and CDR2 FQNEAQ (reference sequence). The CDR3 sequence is CASSFPRGKLTGELFF. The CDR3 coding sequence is TGTGCCAGCAGCTTCCCGCGGGGGAAGCTCACCGGGGAGCTGTTTTTT.

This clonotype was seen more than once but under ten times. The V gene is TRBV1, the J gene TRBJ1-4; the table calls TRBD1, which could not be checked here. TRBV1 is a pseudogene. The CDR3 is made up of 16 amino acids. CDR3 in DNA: TGCACCAGCAGCCAAGAGATGGGACCCTTAGGAGAAAAACTGTTTTTT. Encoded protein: CTSSQEMGPLGEKLFF.

CDR3 nucleotides: TGTGCCAGCAGTTTCAGGACTGTCAGCTTTGGAAACACCATATATTTT. It translates to CASSFRTVSFGNTIYF. The rearrangement joins TRBV13 to TRBJ1-3, with D uncertain. The CDR3 consists of 16 residues. The V gene lost 6 bases and the J gene lost 3 bases, with 18 bases spanning the gap. Germline lookup yields CDR1 PRHDT and CDR2 FYEKMQ (reference sequence).

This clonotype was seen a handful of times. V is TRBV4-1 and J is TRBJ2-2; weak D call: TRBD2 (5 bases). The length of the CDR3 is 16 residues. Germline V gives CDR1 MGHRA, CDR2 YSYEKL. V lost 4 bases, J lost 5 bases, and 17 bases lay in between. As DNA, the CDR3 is TGCGCCAGCAGCCCTACTAGAGGTGTTCGGACCGGGGAGCTGTTTTTT. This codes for CASSPTRGVRTGELFF.

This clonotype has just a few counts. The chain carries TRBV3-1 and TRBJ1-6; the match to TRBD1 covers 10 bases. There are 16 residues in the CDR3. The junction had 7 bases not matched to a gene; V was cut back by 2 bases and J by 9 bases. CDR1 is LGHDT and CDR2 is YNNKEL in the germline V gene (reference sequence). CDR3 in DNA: TGTGCCAGCAGCCAACACGCGGGACAGGGGAGTTCACCCCTCCACTTT. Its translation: CASSQHAGQGSSPLHF.

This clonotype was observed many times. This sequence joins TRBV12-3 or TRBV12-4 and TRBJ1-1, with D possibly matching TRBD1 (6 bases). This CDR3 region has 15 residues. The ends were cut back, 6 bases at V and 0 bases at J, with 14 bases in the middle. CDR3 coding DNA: TGTGCCAGCAGGATACGACAGGCCCTGAACACTGAAGCTTTCTTT. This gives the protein CASRIRQALNTEAFF.

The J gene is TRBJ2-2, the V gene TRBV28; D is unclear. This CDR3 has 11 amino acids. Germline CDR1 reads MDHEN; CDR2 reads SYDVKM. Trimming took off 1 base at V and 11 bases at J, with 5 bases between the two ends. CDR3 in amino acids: CASSLYRELFF. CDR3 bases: TGTGCCAGCAGTTTATATCGAGAGCTGTTTTTT.

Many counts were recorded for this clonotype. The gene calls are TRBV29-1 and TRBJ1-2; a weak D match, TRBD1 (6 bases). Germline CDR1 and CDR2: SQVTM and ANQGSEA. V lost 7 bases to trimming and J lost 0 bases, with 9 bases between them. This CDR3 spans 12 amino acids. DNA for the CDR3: TGCAGCGCCGGGGACACTAACTATGGCTACACCTTC. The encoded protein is CSAGDTNYGYTF.

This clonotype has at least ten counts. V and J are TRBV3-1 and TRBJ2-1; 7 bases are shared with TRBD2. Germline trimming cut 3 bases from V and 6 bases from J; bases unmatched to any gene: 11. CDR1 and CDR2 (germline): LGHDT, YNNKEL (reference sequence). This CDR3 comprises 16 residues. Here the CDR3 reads CASSQAGRGARNEQFF. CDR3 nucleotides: TGTGCCAGCAGCCAGGCAGGGAGGGGAGCTCGCAATGAGCAGTTCTTC.

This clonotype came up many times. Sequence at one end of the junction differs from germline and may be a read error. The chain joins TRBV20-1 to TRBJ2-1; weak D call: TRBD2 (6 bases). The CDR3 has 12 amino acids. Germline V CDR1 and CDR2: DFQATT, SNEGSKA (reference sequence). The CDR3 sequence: CSAREQLACPIF. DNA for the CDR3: TGCAGTGCTAGAGAGCAACTAGCCTGCCCCATCTTC.

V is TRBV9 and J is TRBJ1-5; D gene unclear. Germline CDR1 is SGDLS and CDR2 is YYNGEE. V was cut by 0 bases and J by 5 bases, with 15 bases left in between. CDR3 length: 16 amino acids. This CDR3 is CASSVGGGPLDQPQHF. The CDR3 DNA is TGTGCCAGCAGCGTAGGAGGAGGTCCCCTGGATCAGCCCCAGCATTTT.

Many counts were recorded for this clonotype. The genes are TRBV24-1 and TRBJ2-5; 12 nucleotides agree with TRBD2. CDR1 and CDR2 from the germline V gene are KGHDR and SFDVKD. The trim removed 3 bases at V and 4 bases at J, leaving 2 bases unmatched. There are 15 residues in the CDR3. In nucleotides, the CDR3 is TGTGCCACCAGTGATCCGACTAGCGGGGGAGAGACCCAGTACTTC. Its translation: CATSDPTSGGETQYF.

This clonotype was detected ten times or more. CDR3 nucleotides: TGTGCCAGCCGCCAGGCCATCGTTCTTTACGAGCAGTACGTC. Its translation: CASRQAIVLYEQYV. The rearrangement uses TRBV2 and TRBJ2-7, with D unresolved. Germline assignment: CDR1 SNHLY and CDR2 FYNNEI. Trimming left V 8 bases short and J 4 bases short, with 18 bases between. The CDR3 has 14 amino acids.

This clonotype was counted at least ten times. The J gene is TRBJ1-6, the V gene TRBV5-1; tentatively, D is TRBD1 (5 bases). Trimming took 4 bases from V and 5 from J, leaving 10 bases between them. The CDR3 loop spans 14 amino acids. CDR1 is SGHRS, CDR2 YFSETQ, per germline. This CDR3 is CASSMQGDNSPLHF. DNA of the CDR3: TGCGCCAGCAGCATGCAGGGAGATAATTCACCCCTCCACTTT.

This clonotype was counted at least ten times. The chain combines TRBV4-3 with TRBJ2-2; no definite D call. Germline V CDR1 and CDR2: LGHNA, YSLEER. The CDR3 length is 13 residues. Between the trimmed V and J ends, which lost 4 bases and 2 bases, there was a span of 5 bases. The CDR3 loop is CASSRQNTGELFF. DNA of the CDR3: TGCGCCAGCAGCCGCCAAAACACCGGGGAGCTGTTTTTT.